These 2 T cell receptor beta chains were all obtained from the same sample, sequenced in a study of blood T cell repertoires in COVID-19. TCRdb's table, derived via immunoSEQ multiplex PCR, lists solely in-frame clones and lacks some. The sample consists of a few hundred thousand clones, approximately 77% of them appearing once. Sequenced sample: peripheral blood. The receptors derive from a woman between 18 and 29 years old with acute or convalescent COVID-19.

This clone was observed a single time. The CDR3 protein is CACHPGTGAGNTIYF. The CDR3 DNA is TGTGCCTGCCACCCCGGGACAGGGGCTGGAAACACCATATATTTT. V usage is TRBV24-1 and J usage is TRBJ1-3; 10 bases fit TRBD1. J gave up 2 bases and V 12 bases, and 9 bases lay outside the gene matches. CDR3 length equals 15 residues. Germline CDR1 KGHDR, CDR2 SFDVKD.

J is TRBJ1-2 and V is TRBV5-1; 7 nucleotides line up with TRBD1. The CDR3 runs 17 residues. CDR1 and CDR2 from the germline V gene are SGHRS and YFSETQ. J was trimmed by 0 bases and V by 1 base; bases with no gene match: 9. The CDR3 DNA is TGCGCCAGCAGCTTGCGAGAGACAGGGATTTCTAACTATGGCTACACCTTC. Amino acids: CASSLRETGISNYGYTF.